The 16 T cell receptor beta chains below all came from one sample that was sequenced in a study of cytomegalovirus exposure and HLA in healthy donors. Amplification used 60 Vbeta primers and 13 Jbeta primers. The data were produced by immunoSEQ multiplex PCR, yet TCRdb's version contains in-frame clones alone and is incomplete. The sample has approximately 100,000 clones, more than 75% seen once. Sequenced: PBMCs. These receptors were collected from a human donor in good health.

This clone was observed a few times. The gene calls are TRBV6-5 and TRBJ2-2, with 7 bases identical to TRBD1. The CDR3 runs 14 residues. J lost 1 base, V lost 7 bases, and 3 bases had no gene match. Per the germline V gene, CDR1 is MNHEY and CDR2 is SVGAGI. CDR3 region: CASNRQGNTGELFF. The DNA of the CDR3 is TGTGCCAGCAATCGACAGGGGAACACCGGGGAGCTGTTTTTT.

For the CDR3, the DNA is TGTGCCAGCAGCTGGGCGCAGTACTTC. Protein sequence: CASSWAQYF. The J gene is TRBJ2-7, the V gene TRBV7-6, with D uncertain. V shed 4 bases and J shed 9 bases, with 4 bases lying between them. CDR1 and CDR2 from the germline V gene are SGHVS and FNYEAQ. The CDR3 is made up of 9 amino acids. Full variable domain (remainder filled in from reference TRBV7-6 and TRBJ2-7): GAGVSQSPRYKVTKRGQDVALRCDPISGHVSLYWYRQALGQGPEFLTYFNYEAQQDKSGLPNDRFSAERPEGSISTLTIQRTEQRDSAMYRCASSWAQYFGPGTRLTVT.

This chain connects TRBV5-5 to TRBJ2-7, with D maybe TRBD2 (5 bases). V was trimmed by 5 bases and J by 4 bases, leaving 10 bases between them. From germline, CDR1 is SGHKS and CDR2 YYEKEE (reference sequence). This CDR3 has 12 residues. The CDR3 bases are TGTGCCAGCAGACGCCCGGGGTACGAGCAGTACTTC. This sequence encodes CASRRPGYEQYF.

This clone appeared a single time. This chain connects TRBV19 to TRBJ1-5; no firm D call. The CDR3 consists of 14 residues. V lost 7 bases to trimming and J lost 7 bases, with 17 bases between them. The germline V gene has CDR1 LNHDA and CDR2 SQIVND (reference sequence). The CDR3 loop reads CASIPAGLGQPQHF. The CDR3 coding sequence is TGTGCCAGTATCCCAGCGGGGTTAGGGCAGCCCCAGCATTTT.

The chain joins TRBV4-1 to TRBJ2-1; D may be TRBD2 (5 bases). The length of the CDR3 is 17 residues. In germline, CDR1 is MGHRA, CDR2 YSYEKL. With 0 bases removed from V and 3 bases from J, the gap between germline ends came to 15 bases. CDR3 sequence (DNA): TGCGCCAGCAGCCAAGATTTTCCCAGCGGCGGCTACAATGAGCAGTTCTTC. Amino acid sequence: CASSQDFPSGGYNEQFF.

The CDR3, as DNA: TGTGCCAGCAGACGACAGGGGTACTCCTACGAGCAGTACTTC. This gives the protein CASRRQGYSYEQYF. The V call is TRBV2, the J call TRBJ2-7; TRBD1 matches 8 bases. This CDR3 has 14 amino acids. V dropped 6 bases and J dropped 0; count of bases not matched to a gene: 4. The germline V gene has CDR1 SNHLY and CDR2 FYNNEI.

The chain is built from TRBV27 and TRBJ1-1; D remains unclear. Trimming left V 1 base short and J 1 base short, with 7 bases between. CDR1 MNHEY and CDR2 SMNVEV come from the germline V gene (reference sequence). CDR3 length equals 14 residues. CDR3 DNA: TGTGCCAGCAGTTTATATTGGAGGAACACTGAAGCTTTCTTT. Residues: CASSLYWRNTEAFF.

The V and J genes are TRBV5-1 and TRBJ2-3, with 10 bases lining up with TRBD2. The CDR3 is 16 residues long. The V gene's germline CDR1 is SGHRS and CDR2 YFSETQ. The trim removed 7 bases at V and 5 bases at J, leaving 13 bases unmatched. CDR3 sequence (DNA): TGCGCCAGCGACTATACACTAGCGGGGATGGGAGATACGCAGTATTTT. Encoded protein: CASDYTLAGMGDTQYF.

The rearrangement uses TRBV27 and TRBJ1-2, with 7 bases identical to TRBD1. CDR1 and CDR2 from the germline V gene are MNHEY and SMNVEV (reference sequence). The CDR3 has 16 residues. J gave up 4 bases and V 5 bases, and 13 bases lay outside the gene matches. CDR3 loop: CASSKQRQGGGYGYTF. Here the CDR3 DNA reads TGTGCCAGCAGTAAGCAACGACAGGGAGGAGGCTATGGCTACACCTTC.

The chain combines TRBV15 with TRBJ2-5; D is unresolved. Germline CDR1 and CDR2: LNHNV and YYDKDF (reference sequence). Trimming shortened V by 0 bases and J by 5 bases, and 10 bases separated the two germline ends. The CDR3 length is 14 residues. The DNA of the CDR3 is TGTGCCACCAGCAGAGATCGACGGGTGGAGACCCAGTACTTC. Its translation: CATSRDRRVETQYF.

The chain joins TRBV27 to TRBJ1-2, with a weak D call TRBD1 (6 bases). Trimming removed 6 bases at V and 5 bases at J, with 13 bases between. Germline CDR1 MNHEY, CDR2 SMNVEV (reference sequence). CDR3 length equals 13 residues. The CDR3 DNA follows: TGTGCCAGCAGCTCAACAGGGATATATGGCTACACCTTC. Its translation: CASSSTGIYGYTF.

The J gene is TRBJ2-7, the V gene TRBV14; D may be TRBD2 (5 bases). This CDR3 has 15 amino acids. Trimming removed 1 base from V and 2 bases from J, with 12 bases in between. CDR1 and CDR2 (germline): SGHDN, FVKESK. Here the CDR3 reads CASSQAGNSPYEQYF. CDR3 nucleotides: TGTGCCAGCAGCCAAGCCGGGAATTCCCCCTACGAGCAGTACTTC.

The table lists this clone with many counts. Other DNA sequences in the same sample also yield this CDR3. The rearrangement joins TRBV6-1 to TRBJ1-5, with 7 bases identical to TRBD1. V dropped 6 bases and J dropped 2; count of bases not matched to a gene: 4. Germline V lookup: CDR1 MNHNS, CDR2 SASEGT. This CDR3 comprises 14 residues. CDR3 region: CASRIQGGNQPQHF. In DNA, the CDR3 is TGTGCCAGCAGAATCCAGGGGGGCAATCAGCCCCAGCATTTT.

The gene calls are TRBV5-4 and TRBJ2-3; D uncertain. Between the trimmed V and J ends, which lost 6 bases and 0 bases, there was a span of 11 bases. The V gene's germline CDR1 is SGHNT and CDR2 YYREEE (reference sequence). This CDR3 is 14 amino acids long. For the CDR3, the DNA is TGTGCCAGCACCCCTGGCCCTAGCACAGATACGCAGTATTTT. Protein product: CASTPGPSTDTQYF.

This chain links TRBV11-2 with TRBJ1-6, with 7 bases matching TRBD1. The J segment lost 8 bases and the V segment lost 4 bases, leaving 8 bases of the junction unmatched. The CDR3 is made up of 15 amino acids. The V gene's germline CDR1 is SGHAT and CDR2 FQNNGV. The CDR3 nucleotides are TGTGCCAGCAGCTCATTCCGACAGGGCGATTCACCCCTCCACTTT. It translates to CASSSFRQGDSPLHF.

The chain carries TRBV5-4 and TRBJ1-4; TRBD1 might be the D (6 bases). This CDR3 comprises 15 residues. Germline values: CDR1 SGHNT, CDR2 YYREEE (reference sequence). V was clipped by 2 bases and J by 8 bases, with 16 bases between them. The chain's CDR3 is CASSLFGNGGEKLFF. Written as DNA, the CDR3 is TGTGCCAGCAGCTTATTTGGCAATGGGGGCGAAAAACTGTTTTTT.